The entry that follows covers one TCR beta chain sequence. The entry originates in a study of blood T cell repertoires in COVID-19. Profiled with immunoSEQ multiplex PCR; TCRdb holds only in-frame clones, not every one. The sample yields 55,000 to 75,000 clones, 70% to 75% seen once. Germline V lookup: CDR1 SNHLY, CDR2 FYNNEI. The CDR3 consists of 14 residues. The J segment lost 11 bases and the V segment lost 5 bases, leaving 11 bases of the junction unmatched. This sequence joins TRBV2 and TRBJ1-4; 7 bases are shared with TRBD1. This TCR was recovered from a man in his 60s with acute or convalescent COVID-19. Material: peripheral blood. In DNA, the CDR3 is TGTGCCAGCAGTAACCGGGACAGAGGGGATAAACTGTTTTTT. It yields the protein CASSNRDRGDKLFF.